The T cell receptor (beta chain) under discussion was sequenced for a study of T-cell memory formation after mild COVID-19. Study-wide context: TCR clusters were mostly donor specific. Regarding the study as a whole: In pre-infection memory, a portion of responding clones appeared, which suggested that cross-reactive memory joined.

Each CDR3 protein gets one entry after TCRdb re-called the 5' RACE reads with MiXCR. The sample shows tens of thousands of distinct CDR3 sequences, 16% of them seen only once. The CDR3 has 16 amino acids. Losses at the gene ends were 0 bases for V and 5 bases for J; bases not matched to a gene: 8. CDR1 is MNHEY, CDR2 SVGAGI, per germline. Remarks on this clonotype: The antigen is undetermined.

The rearrangement uses TRBV6-5 and TRBJ2-5, with 8 bases fitting TRBD1. Sequenced material: PBMCs or a T cell subset sorted from them (not recorded which). The receptor's source is an adult woman who had mild COVID-19 (a few samples of this study predate the infection). Cell type and time point are not known. CDR3 in amino acids: CASSYSSWTGNETQYF. DNA of the CDR3: TGTGCCAGCAGTTACTCGAGTTGGACAGGGAACGAGACCCAGTACTTC.